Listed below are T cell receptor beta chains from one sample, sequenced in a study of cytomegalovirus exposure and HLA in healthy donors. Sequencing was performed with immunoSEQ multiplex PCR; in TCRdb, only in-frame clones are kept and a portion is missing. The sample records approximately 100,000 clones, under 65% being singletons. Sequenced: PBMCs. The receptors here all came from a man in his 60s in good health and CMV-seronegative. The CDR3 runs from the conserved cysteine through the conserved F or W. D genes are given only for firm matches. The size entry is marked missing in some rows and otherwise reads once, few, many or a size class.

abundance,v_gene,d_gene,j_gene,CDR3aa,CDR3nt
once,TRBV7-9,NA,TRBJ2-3,CSSSLSHGIATDTQYF,TGTTCCAGCAGCTTATCCCACGGGATTGCCACAGATACGCAGTATTTT
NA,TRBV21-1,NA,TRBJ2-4,CASSQLWAKNIQYF,TGTGCCAGCAGCCAACTCTGGGCCAAAAACATTCAGTACTTC
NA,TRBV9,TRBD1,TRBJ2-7,CASSPRTGNYEQYF,TGTGCCAGCAGCCCCCGGACAGGGAACTACGAGCAGTACTTC
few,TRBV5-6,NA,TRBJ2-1,CASSLMGGEQFF,TGTGCCAGCAGCTTAATGGGGGGTGAGCAGTTCTTC
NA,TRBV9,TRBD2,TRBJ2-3,CASSPLGGGTDTQYF,TGTGCCAGCAGCCCTCTGGGGGGGGGCACAGATACGCAGTATTTT
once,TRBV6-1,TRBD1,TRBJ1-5,CASSIEGQDYQPQHF,TGTGCCAGCAGCATAGAGGGACAGGACTATCAGCCCCAGCATTTT
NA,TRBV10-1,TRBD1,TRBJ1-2,CASSERKPDRENYGYTF,TGCGCCAGCAGTGAGCGAAAACCGGACAGGGAGAACTATGGCTACACCTTC
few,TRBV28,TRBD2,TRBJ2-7,CASRGSGRSYEQYF,TGTGCCAGCAGGGGTAGCGGGAGGTCCTACGAGCAGTACTTC
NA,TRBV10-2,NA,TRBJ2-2,CASGRSGHTGELFF,TGCGCCAGTGGAAGGAGCGGACACACCGGGGAGCTGTTTTTT
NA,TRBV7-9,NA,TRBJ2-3,CASSLLGGYTDTQYF,TGTGCCAGCAGCTTACTTGGAGGGTACACAGATACGCAGTATTTT
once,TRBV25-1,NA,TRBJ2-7,CASSPPGSRYEQYF,TGTGCCAGCAGTCCCCCCGGGAGCCGCTACGAGCAGTACTTC
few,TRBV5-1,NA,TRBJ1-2,CASSLPSYGYTF,TGCGCCAGCAGCCTCCCCAGTTATGGCTACACCTTC
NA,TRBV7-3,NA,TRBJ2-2,CASSLIAGANTGELFF,TGTGCCAGCAGCTTAATCGCAGGCGCGAACACCGGGGAGCTGTTTTTT
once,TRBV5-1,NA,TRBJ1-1,CASSASQGWTEAFF,TGCGCCAGCAGCGCCTCACAGGGTTGGACTGAAGCTTTCTTT
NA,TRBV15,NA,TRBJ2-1,CATSRDLVFPYNEQFF,TGTGCCACCAGCAGAGATCTCGTCTTCCCCTACAATGAGCAGTTCTTC
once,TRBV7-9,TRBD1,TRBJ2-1,CASSPVPGQYYNEQLF,TGTGCCAGCAGCCCGGTCCCGGGACAGTACTACAATGAGCAGCTCTTC
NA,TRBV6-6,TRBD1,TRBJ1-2,CASSFWDSNYGYTF,TGTGCCAGCAGTTTCTGGGACAGCAACTATGGCTACACCTTC
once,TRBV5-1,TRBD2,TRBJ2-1,CASSLEGASGNEQFF,TGCGCCAGCAGCTTGGAAGGCGCTAGCGGGAATGAGCAGTTCTTC
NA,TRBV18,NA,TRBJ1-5,CASSPVRVMDQPQHF,TGTGCCAGCTCACCGGTCAGGGTAATGGATCAGCCCCAGCATTTT
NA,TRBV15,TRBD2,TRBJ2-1,CATSRDLAVRYNEQFF,TGTGCCACCAGCAGAGATCTAGCGGTCCGTTACAATGAGCAGTTCTTC
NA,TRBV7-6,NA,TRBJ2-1,CASSLVVSSYNEQFF,TGCGCCAGCAGCTTAGTTGTGAGCTCCTACAATGAGCAGTTCTTC
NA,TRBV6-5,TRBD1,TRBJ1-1,CASSEGGLNTEAFF,TGTGCCAGCAGTGAAGGGGGCTTGAACACTGAAGCTTTCTTT
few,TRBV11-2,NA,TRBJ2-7,CASSLSWGRNEQYF,TGTGCCAGCAGCTTATCGTGGGGCCGGAACGAGCAGTACTTC
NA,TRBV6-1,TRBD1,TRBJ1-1,CASRDRGGTEAFF,TGTGCCAGCAGGGACAGGGGTGGGACTGAAGCTTTCTTT
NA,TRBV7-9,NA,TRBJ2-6,CASSVNRATGANVLTF,TGTGCCAGCAGCGTAAACAGGGCAACCGGGGCCAACGTCCTGACTTTC
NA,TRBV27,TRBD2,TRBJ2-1,CASSKTPGSGNNEQFF,TGTGCCAGCAGCAAAACCCCCGGAAGCGGGAACAATGAGCAGTTCTTC
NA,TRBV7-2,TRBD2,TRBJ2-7,CASSHLAGPLYEQYF,TGTGCCAGCAGCCACCTAGCGGGACCTCTCTACGAGCAGTACTTC
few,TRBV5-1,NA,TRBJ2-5,CASSLDSFYQETQYF,TGCGCCAGCAGCTTGGACTCGTTCTATCAAGAGACCCAGTACTTC